These 29 T cell receptor beta chains share one sample of origin, sequenced in a study of blood T cells in healthy people across ages (dated by TCRdb to 2015 to 2017). The library was prepared using 5' RACE. Instrument on record: Illumina HiSeq 2500. The second PCR ran for about 6 to 11 cycles and used a J-beta primer mix along with a sample-barcoded 5' primer. TCRdb reanalyzed the raw reads on its own, using fastp at Q25 for trimming and MiXCR for clone calling, and kept in-frame beta chains. Rows merge per CDR3 protein into single entries with the most common DNA and genes. The table for this sample lists approximately 810,000 distinct CDR3 sequences; roughly 26% of them were counted only once. The top ten clones comprise 15% to 20% of the sample. Sequences were obtained from blood. The receptors were sampled from a woman over 75 in good health.

This clonotype was detected a few times. V gene TRBV19 combines with J gene TRBJ2-3; TRBD1 matches 10 bases. V was pared by 5 bases and J by 5 bases, with 4 bases of the junction left unmatched. Germline CDR1 reads LNHDA; CDR2 reads SQIVND (reference sequence). The CDR3 has 14 amino acids. The CDR3 is CASSWDRGVDTQYF. CDR3 nucleotides: TGTGCCAGTAGTTGGGACAGGGGTGTAGATACGCAGTATTTT. Using reference TRBV19 and TRBJ2-3 for the parts outside the CDR3, the full variable domain is DGGITQSPKYLFRKEGQNVTLSCEQNLNHDAMYWYRQDPGQGLRLIYYSQIVNDFQKGDIAEGYSVSREKKESFPLTVTSAQKNPTAFYLCASSWDRGVDTQYFGPGTRLTVL.

This chain links TRBV10-3 with TRBJ1-1; the match to TRBD1 covers 9 bases. Trimming took 5 bases from V and 1 from J; bases not matched to a gene: 5. The CDR3 has 15 residues. Germline CDR1 is ENHRY and CDR2 is SYGVKD. The CDR3 loop reads CAISSGQGQNTEAFF. In nucleotides, the CDR3 is TGTGCCATCAGTTCTGGACAGGGGCAGAACACTGAAGCTTTCTTT.

This clonotype was observed at least ten times. The V gene is TRBV20-1, the J gene TRBJ2-3, with D tentatively TRBD1 (5 bases). This CDR3 is 14 amino acids long. V lost 3 bases, J lost 1 base, and 11 bases lay in between. Per the germline V gene, CDR1 is DFQATT and CDR2 is SNEGSKA (reference sequence). Written as DNA, the CDR3 is TGCAGTGCTAGTGGCAGGGCGGGCACAGATACGCAGTATTTT. As protein: CSASGRAGTDTQYF.

V usage is TRBV20-1 and J usage is TRBJ2-4, with 8 bases fitting TRBD1. The CDR3 runs to 13 residues. Germline CDR1 is DFQATT and CDR2 is SNEGSKA (reference sequence). The ends lost 8 bases at V and 6 bases at J; junction bases unmatched: 9. The CDR3 spells CSTQTGVRNIQYF. The CDR3 DNA reads TGCAGTACACAGACAGGGGTTAGAAACATTCAGTACTTC.

Comment on this clonotype: A single base separates this from a much larger clone, so it may be a read error. V usage is TRBV20-1 and J usage is TRBJ1-1; D is possibly TRBD1 (6 bases). V gave up 3 bases and J gave up 13 bases, with 27 bases separating them. CDR3 length: 15 residues. Germline CDR1 is DFQATT and CDR2 is SNEGSKA (reference sequence). The CDR3 reads CSARPERGWELRVFF. CDR3 nucleotides: TGCAGTGCTAGGCCCGAGAGGGGGTGGGAACTGCGAGTTTTCTTT.

This sequence joins TRBV15 and TRBJ2-3; D is uncertain. The V and J ends lost 0 bases and 8 bases respectively, with 12 bases between them. Germline CDR1 is LNHNV and CDR2 is YYDKDF (reference sequence). The length of the CDR3 is 14 residues. As DNA, the CDR3 is TGTGCCACCAGCAGAGATAAGTGGGCAGGTACGCAGTATTTT. Translation: CATSRDKWAGTQYF.

About this clonotype itself: This could be a read error, since a much larger clone is one nucleotide away. This chain connects TRBV28 to TRBJ2-3; the D gene is possibly TRBD2 (6 bases). Germline CDR1 is MDHEN and CDR2 is SYDVKM. The CDR3 has 12 amino acids. The CDR3 DNA reads TGTGCCAGCGGTTTAAGTGGGGGGACGCAGTATTTT. Translated, it gives CASGLSGGTQYF.

This clonotype appeared many times. The chain joins TRBV7-9 to TRBJ2-3, with D maybe TRBD1 (6 bases). The CDR3 extends over 15 amino acids. Germline V gene data show CDR1 as SEHNR and CDR2 as FQNEAQ (reference sequence). Trimming took off 5 bases at V and 1 base at J, with 13 bases between the two ends. CDR3: CASSQGFAGTDTQYF. CDR3 nucleotide sequence: TGTGCCAGCAGCCAGGGGTTCGCTGGCACAGATACGCAGTATTTT.

This clonotype was found many times. The chain employs TRBV20-1 and TRBJ2-7, with 10 bases that match TRBD1. CDR1 is DFQATT, CDR2 SNEGSKA, per germline (reference sequence). V lost 5 bases, J lost 1 base, and 11 bases stayed unmatched. The CDR3 sequence is 16 residues long. The CDR3 DNA reads as TGCAGTGCTCCTGTGGGTCGACAGGGGGCGTCCTACGAGCAGTACTTC. Its translation is CSAPVGRQGASYEQYF.

On this clonotype itself: This may arise from a read error, as a much more abundant clone is one base away. The chain joins TRBV7-8 to TRBJ1-5; TRBD1 aligns across 7 bases. Looked up from germline, CDR1 is SGHVS and CDR2 is FQNEAQ. This CDR3 region has 14 residues. The CDR3 protein is CTSSSDRRNQPQHF. As DNA, the CDR3 is TGTACCAGCAGCTCGGACAGGAGGAATCAGCCCCAGCATTTT.

This chain uses TRBV30 with TRBJ2-3; perhaps TRBD2 as D (7 bases). CDR1 is GTSNPN and CDR2 is SVGIG in the germline V gene (reference sequence). The CDR3 extends over 16 amino acids. Trimming cost V 3 bases and J 5 bases, with 21 bases left between them. The DNA for the CDR3 is TGTGCCTGGAGCCGAAGGGGGGGACTGTATAGAGATACGCAGTATTTT. It encodes CAWSRRGGLYRDTQYF.

Many counts were recorded for this clonotype. This sequence joins TRBV12-3 or TRBV12-4 and TRBJ2-1; D is undetermined. V gave up 3 bases and J gave up 10 bases, with 16 bases separating them. The CDR3 loop spans 14 amino acids. The CDR3 sequence: CASSFRPRRSEQFF. In DNA, the CDR3 is TGTGCCAGCAGTTTCAGGCCCCGGAGAAGCGAGCAGTTCTTC.

This clonotype was picked up many times. The rearrangement links TRBV4-3 to TRBJ2-3; 11 bases agree with TRBD2. CDR1 is LGHNA, CDR2 YSLEER, per germline. With 0 bases clipped from V and 2 bases from J, the junction kept 7 bases outside the gene matches. There are 18 residues in the CDR3. In nucleotides, the CDR3 is TGCGCCAGCAGCCAAGAAGGCCTAGCGGGGGGTTTCACAGATACGCAGTATTTT. It codes for CASSQEGLAGGFTDTQYF.

At least ten counts were recorded for this clonotype. V gene TRBV29-1 combines with J gene TRBJ2-3; D may correspond to TRBD1 or TRBD2 (5 bases each). From germline, CDR1 is SQVTM and CDR2 ANQGSEA. Trimming removed 4 bases at V and 2 bases at J, with 16 bases between. The CDR3 is made up of 15 amino acids. The CDR3 DNA reads as TGCAGCGTTGTACGTCGGGGCGCCAACACAGATACGCAGTATTTT. Its translation is CSVVRRGANTDTQYF.

A remark on this clonotype: This may be a read error, as it is one base from a much larger clone. The chain is built from TRBV7-2 and TRBJ2-1; D perhaps matches TRBD1 (5 bases). TRBJ2-7 matches the DNA end more closely, so the J call is doubtful. This CDR3 comprises 15 residues. CDR1 and CDR2 from the germline V gene are SGHTA and FQGNSA. CDR3 loop: CASSLAGQSYNEQYF. The CDR3 DNA reads TGTGCCAGCAGCTTAGCGGGGCAGTCCTACAATGAGCAGTACTTC.

Points on this clonotype: A much larger clone differs from this one at a single base, so this may be a read error. The chain is built from TRBV5-1 and TRBJ1-2; D not certain. The CDR3 spans 15 residues. Germline CDR1 SGHRS, CDR2 YFSETQ. V lost 3 bases and J lost 2, with 14 bases in between. CDR3 sequence reads: CASSWAAAGNYGYTF. The CDR3 DNA reads TGCGCCAGCAGCTGGGCCGCGGCGGGGAACTATGGCTACACCTTC. Looking up the rest from reference TRBV5-1 and TRBJ1-2 gives the full variable domain: KAGVTQTPRYLIKTRGQQVTLSCSPISGHRSVSWYQQTPGQGLQFLFEYFSETQRNKGNFPGRFSGRQFSNSRSEMNVSTLELGDSALYLCASSWAAAGNYGYTFGSGTRLTVV.

The V call is TRBV24-1, the J call TRBJ2-3; a possible D gene is TRBD2 (5 bases). The V end lost 4 bases, the J end lost 4 bases, and 11 bases lay between the germline ends. Germline assignment: CDR1 KGHDR and CDR2 SFDVKD. This CDR3 is built from 14 residues. The CDR3 DNA is TGTGCCACCAGTGACCAAGGGAGCCCAGATACGCAGTATTTT. Translation: CATSDQGSPDTQYF.

The chain recombines TRBV7-6 with TRBJ2-7, with 8 bases that match TRBD2. The J call may be wrong; the DNA end is better matched by TRBJ2-5. Germline V gene lookup returns CDR1 SGHVS and CDR2 FNYEAQ. CDR3 length equals 14 residues. The CDR3 protein is CASSKPGGAETQYF. The CDR3 region has the DNA TGTGCCAGCAGTAAACCGGGGGGGGCAGAGACCCAGTACTTC.

The chain employs TRBV10-3 and TRBJ1-6, with D possibly being TRBD1 (6 bases). From germline, CDR1 is ENHRY and CDR2 SYGVKD. Trimming shortened V by 1 base and J by 7 bases, and 14 bases separated the two germline ends. The CDR3 runs to 16 residues. The CDR3 DNA is TGTGCCATCAGTGAGTTTGGAGGGGGTAAGAATTCACCCCTCCACTTT. Translation gives CAISEFGGGKNSPLHF.

This clonotype was counted at least ten times. The chain employs TRBV5-1 and TRBJ2-3, with D possibly being TRBD1 (6 bases). Per the germline V gene, CDR1 is SGHRS and CDR2 is YFSETQ. V lost 0 bases to trimming and J lost 0 bases, with 11 bases between them. CDR3 length: 16 residues. The chain's CDR3 is CASSLAGTLSTDTQYF. Written as DNA, the CDR3 is TGCGCCAGCAGCTTGGCCGGGACACTGAGCACAGATACGCAGTATTTT.

This clonotype has a count of ten or more. The genes are TRBV25-1 and TRBJ2-1; the match to TRBD1 covers 8 bases. CDR1 and CDR2 (germline): MGHDK, SYGVNS. The CDR3 contains 17 residues. The ends lost 6 bases at V and 2 bases at J; junction bases unmatched: 12. The CDR3 loop reads CASRPRSGQGPYNEQFF. CDR3 coding DNA: TGTGCCAGCAGACCTCGGAGCGGACAGGGCCCCTACAATGAGCAGTTCTTC.

This clonotype was counted at least ten times. This chain links TRBV5-1 with TRBJ2-1, with 11 bases lining up with TRBD2. The CDR3 runs 15 residues. CDR1 SGHRS and CDR2 YFSETQ come from the germline V gene. Trimming at V came to 6 bases and at J to 7 bases, leaving 9 bases not matched to a gene. CDR3 loop: CASTDRLAGRNEQFF. DNA for the CDR3: TGCGCCAGCACCGACCGACTAGCGGGGAGGAATGAGCAGTTCTTC.

With regard to this clonotype: A much more abundant neighbour one base away suggests this may be a read error. The J gene is TRBJ2-5, the V gene TRBV29-1, with TRBD1 matching 8 bases. With 6 bases clipped from V and 5 bases from J, the junction kept 11 bases outside the gene matches. CDR3 length: 14 residues. Germline V lookup: CDR1 SQVTM, CDR2 ANQGSEA. The CDR3 nucleotides read TGCAGCGTCGGGGGCAGGGGGCAGGGGGAGACCCAGTACTTC. It codes for CSVGGRGQGETQYF.

This clonotype was counted only a few times. V usage is TRBV29-1 and J usage is TRBJ1-1, with D perhaps TRBD1 (6 bases). CDR1 and CDR2 from the germline V gene are SQVTM and ANQGSEA. Trimming took off 5 bases at V and 4 bases at J, with 11 bases between the two ends. The CDR3 extends over 12 amino acids. CDR3 in amino acids: CSVQRGGTEAFF. The CDR3 DNA follows: TGCAGCGTTCAAAGAGGGGGCACTGAAGCTTTCTTT.

In this sample, this clonotype turned up once. Being one base from a much bigger clone, this may be a read error. Given the absence of the conserved phenylalanine or tryptophan at the CDR3 end, a read error is likely. V is TRBV6-2 or TRBV6-3 and J is TRBJ2-5; no reliable D call. This CDR3 has 13 amino acids. CDR1 and CDR2 from the germline V gene are MNHEY and SVGEGT. Trimming removed 2 bases at V and 4 bases at J, with 8 bases between. The CDR3 spells CASSYVGTETQYV. The CDR3 region has the DNA TGTGCCAGCAGTTACGTGGGTACAGAGACCCAGTACGTC.

This clonotype was observed at least ten times. The chain is built from TRBV11-2 and TRBJ2-6; D unclear. This CDR3 contains 11 residues. The germline CDR1 and CDR2 sequences are SGHAT and FQNNGV. Trimming pared 9 bases from V and 1 base from J, leaving 1 base between. The CDR3 coding sequence is TGTGCCAGTTCTGGGGCCAACGTCCTGACTTTC. Residues: CASSGANVLTF.

Ten or more counts support this clonotype. This chain joins TRBV6-5 and TRBJ2-7; TRBD2 matches 7 bases. Trimming cost V 0 bases and J 3 bases; bases outside gene matches: 2. The CDR3 is made up of 14 amino acids. Germline V gene data show CDR1 as MNHEY and CDR2 as SVGAGI. CDR3 sequence: CASSYSPGGYEQYF. CDR3 sequence (DNA): TGTGCCAGCAGTTACTCGCCGGGGGGCTACGAGCAGTACTTC.

In this sample, this clonotype turned up a few times. The chain joins TRBV11-2 to TRBJ1-6, with a tentative D call TRBD1 (5 bases). V shed 5 bases and J shed 10 bases, with 18 bases lying between them. This CDR3 comprises 15 residues. CDR1 is SGHAT and CDR2 is FQNNGV in the germline V gene. CDR3 loop: CASSPQRQLSSPLHF. The CDR3 DNA reads TGTGCCAGCAGCCCCCAACGACAGTTATCCTCACCCCTCCACTTT.

The rearrangement joins TRBV7-2 to TRBJ2-1; perhaps TRBD1 as D (6 bases). V was shortened by 5 bases and J by 7 bases, with 18 bases between the two germline ends. From germline, CDR1 is SGHTA and CDR2 FQGNSA. CDR3 length equals 15 residues. The DNA of the CDR3 is TGTGCCAGCAGCAGGACAGTCCTCGTAGGGAATGAGCAGTTCTTC. Translation gives CASSRTVLVGNEQFF.